Given below is one T cell receptor beta chain in context. This clonotype showed up just a few times. Its antigen specificity is not known. Base qualities are not at hand, and no much larger clone is one base apart. The treatment or condition label corresponds to: live attenuated yellow fever vaccine strain. PBMCs were isolated from peripheral blood using a standard Ficoll-Paque protocol. Dynabeads CD4 and CD8 positive selection kits were used to isolate CD4 and CD8 T-cell fractions. TriZol was used to extract RNA from bulk PBMCs, CD4 and CD8 fractions, and dextramer-positive and dextramer-negative fractions. Sequenced on an Illumina NovaSeq 6000. TCR cDNA was synthesized by 5'RACE template switching, which introduced a universal primer site and unique molecular identifiers. cDNA synthesis was primed from both the TCR alpha and TCR beta constant segments. Two PCR steps were used to amplify libraries, with sample barcodes and sequencing adapters being added in the second step. Sequencing of libraries was performed on Illumina HiSeq 2500 (2x100 bp) or NovaSeq (2x150 bp). Turning to the authors' computational methods: MIGEC was used to demultiplex reads and collapse the reads into UMI consensus sequences, and MiXCR was used for V(D)J alignment. Vaccine-responding clonotypes were identified with edgeR using replicate PBMC samples, with FDR below 0.01 and a log2 fold change above 5 up to day 15 being required. Each bulk clonotype received a CD4 or CD8 identity based on whether the sequenced CD4 or CD8 repertoire contained that clonotype at higher abundance. Using fastp at Q25 and MiXCR, TCRdb reprocessed the public reads and kept productive beta chains. Rows merge per CDR3 protein into single entries with the most common DNA and genes. For this entry, the V and J calls and clone size follow TCRdb and not the study's own pipeline. For this sample the table gives more than 95,000 distinct CDR3 sequences, of which roughly 15% were detected only once. Of the sample, 40% to 45% falls within the top ten clones.

This sample was taken from a study of T cells after yellow fever vaccination (dated by TCRdb to between 2019 and 2020). Study-level background: The SMART-Seq v4 Ultra Low Input RNA kit was used to prepare libraries from fractions with low cell numbers. To follow T-cell clones before and after both primary and booster YFV17D yellow fever vaccination, bulk TCR alpha and beta repertoires underwent longitudinal sequencing. The cohort comprised two healthy male donors, one aged 18 to 29 and one aged 30 to 40 years. Bulk PBMC replicates and cell subsets were isolated from blood drawn at multiple timepoints before and after both primary and secondary immunization.

General conclusions and limits of the study: A small share of clonotypes was detected in both CD4 and CD8 compartments, with the overlap likely arising from convergent recombination. Compared with the primary T-cell response, the secondary T-cell response was faster but weaker, reaching its peak on day 5 rather than on day 15. Only two donors were included in the study, so the extent to which the findings can be generalized is limited. Because abundant contaminating clonotypes from the bulk population could be contained in FACS-sorted repertoires, computational filtering was required. Most clones expanded after primary vaccination (around 96% of CD4 and around 88% of CD8) were re-detected after the booster, suggesting that broad memory maintenance occurred.

The CDR3 has 13 amino acids, counting the end cysteine and phenylalanine. The only DNA kept is the CDR3, 39 bases in frame from the first base. Trimming leaves V shorter by 7 bases and J shorter by 5 bases, with the junction holding 5 bases beyond the gene matches. CDR1 and CDR2, looked up from the germline V gene, are SNHLY and FYNNEI. This clonotype originated in a young man who received the YFV17D yellow fever vaccine. The V and J segments used are TRBV2 and TRBJ2-4, with TRBD1 matching 7 junction bases. The input for sequencing was CD8+ T cells sorted from PBMCs, taken 5 days after the yellow fever booster vaccination. The DNA sequence is TGTGCCAGCACCGGGGACAGCGAAAACATTCAGTACTTC. Translated, this is CASTGDSENIQYF.